This TCR beta chain appears in the sequencing data of a study of post-analysis software for immune sequencing data. On the study more broadly: Recorded disease courses covered relapsing-remitting, secondary progressive and progressive-relapsing multiple sclerosis. Some patients had no subtype annotation.

The V gene end was trimmed by 4 bases and the J gene end by 3 bases; junction bases not matched to a gene: 17. The CDR3 is 17 residues long. The germline gives CDR1 DFQATT, CDR2 SNEGSKA (reference sequence). Details on this clonotype: Its antigen is not identified.

TCR beta cDNA libraries included unique molecular identifiers. The yield from roughly 1 to 10 million T cells was around 500,000 cDNA molecules in total. TCRdb re-derived calls from the PCR reads in MiXCR, one entry per CDR3 protein. The sample lists 750,000 to 950,000 distinct CDR3 sequences; just over 45% were seen once. Study-wide results and limits: Patients showed TRBV5-6, TRBV5-1 and TRBV20-1 among several TRBV segments more frequent than in controls. F-measure co-clustering was strong for batch-matched samples. Normalized Chao1 diversity was significantly reduced in patients versus controls.

The sample taken for sequencing was blood. The rearrangement links TRBV20-1 to TRBJ2-5; 7 bases match TRBD1. The clonotype comes from a girl aged 10 to 17 with multiple sclerosis. The CDR3 DNA is TGCAGTGCTATGGAGAGGGGGCTGGGGCTAGCAAAAGAGACCCAGTACTTC. Protein sequence: CSAMERGLGLAKETQYF.